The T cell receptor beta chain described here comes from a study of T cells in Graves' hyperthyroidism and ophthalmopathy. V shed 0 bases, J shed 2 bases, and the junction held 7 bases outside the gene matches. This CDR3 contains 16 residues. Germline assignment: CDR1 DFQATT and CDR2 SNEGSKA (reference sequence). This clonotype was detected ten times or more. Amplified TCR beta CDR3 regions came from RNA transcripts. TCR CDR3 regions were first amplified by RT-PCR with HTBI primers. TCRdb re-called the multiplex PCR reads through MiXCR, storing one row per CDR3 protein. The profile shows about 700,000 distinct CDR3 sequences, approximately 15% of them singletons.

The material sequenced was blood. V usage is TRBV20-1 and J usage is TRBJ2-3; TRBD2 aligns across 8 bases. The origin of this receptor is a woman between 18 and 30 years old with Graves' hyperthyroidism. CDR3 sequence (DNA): TGCAGTGCTAGAGATGTCGGCGGGGGGACCACAGATACGCAGTATTTT. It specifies CSARDVGGGTTDTQYF.